The T cell receptor (beta chain) under discussion was sequenced for a study of blood T cell repertoires in COVID-19. Sequencing was performed with immunoSEQ multiplex PCR; in TCRdb, only in-frame clones are kept and a portion is missing. The table records tens of thousands of clones, 82% of them present only once. J gave up 2 bases and V 2 bases, and 3 bases lay outside the gene matches. This CDR3 spans 15 amino acids. The germline gives CDR1 MRHNA, CDR2 SNTAGT. This receptor was obtained from a human donor in a cohort sampled during active COVID-19. The sequenced sample was peripheral blood. The chain links TRBV6-4 to TRBJ1-2; 9 nucleotides line up with TRBD1. Written as DNA, the CDR3 is TGTGCCAGCAGTGACCCTGACAGGGGGAACTATGGCTACACCTTC. Translating gives CASSDPDRGNYGYTF.